This T cell receptor beta chain was sequenced for a study of T cell repertoires in ileal Crohn's disease. Study results and limitations: Compared with non-smokers, active smokers at surgery showed more clonal expansions.

Looked up from germline, CDR1 is MNHEY and CDR2 is SVGAGI. The CDR3 contains 14 residues. V lost 6 bases and J 5 bases, leaving 16 bases between the germline ends. Each sample's TCRB immunosequencing used around 510 nanograms of biopsy DNA. Sequencing was performed with immunoSEQ multiplex PCR; in TCRdb, only in-frame clones are kept and a portion is missing. Of more than 3,500 clones listed, roughly four fifths are singletons. Eligibility required adulthood, ileal or ileocolonic Crohn's disease and indicated ileocolonic resection. Remarks on this clone: Its antigen is as yet unknown.

The sequencing input was ileal tissue. The J gene is TRBJ1-2, the V gene TRBV6-5; possible D gene TRBD1, 6 bases. This sequence originates from an adult with Crohn's disease. The CDR3 DNA reads as TGTGCCAGCAGAAATGCTGACAGGTTTTATGGCTACACCTTC. Translation gives CASRNADRFYGYTF.